Following are 30 T cell receptor beta chains from one sample sequenced in a study of identical twins. TCRdb processed the 5' RACE reads anew with MiXCR; each CDR3 protein has one entry. Of fewer than 250,000 distinct CDR3 sequences in the sample, around 6.8% were seen once. These data were likewise used in another study, on yellow fever vaccine responses in identical twins.

The sequenced sample consisted of memory (CD45RO+) T cells sorted from blood. The receptors come from a woman aged 18 to 35 in good health.

The CDR3 nucleotides are TGTGCCACCAGCAGAGCCCAACAGGACTACGAGCAGTACTTC. Protein: CATSRAQQDYEQYF. The chain uses TRBV15 and TRBJ2-7, with a tentative D call TRBD1 (5 bases). Trimming left V 1 base short and J 3 bases short, with 10 bases between. This CDR3 is built from 14 residues. The germline V gene has CDR1 LNHNV and CDR2 YYDKDF (reference sequence).

In its sample, this clonotype was seen a few times. The chain couples TRBV2 to TRBJ1-2; D is unresolved. The germline gives CDR1 SNHLY, CDR2 FYNNEI. The CDR3 extends over 15 amino acids. V lost 3 bases and J lost 5, with 16 bases in between. The CDR3 DNA reads TGTGCCAGCAGTGAGGGTCGGGGTGCAAGTTATGGCTACACCTTC. Its protein product is CASSEGRGASYGYTF.

The V call is TRBV20-1, the J call TRBJ2-3; TRBD2 might be the D (6 bases). Trimming shortened V by 2 bases and J by 1 base, and 13 bases separated the two germline ends. CDR3 length: 15 residues. The germline V gene encodes CDR1 DFQATT and CDR2 SNEGSKA (reference sequence). The CDR3 protein is CSARRGALGTDTQYF. DNA for the CDR3: TGCAGTGCTAGACGCGGGGCGTTGGGCACAGATACGCAGTATTTT.

The chain is built from TRBV11-2 and TRBJ2-2; D perhaps matches TRBD2 (5 bases). The CDR3 is 18 residues long. The V and J ends lost 4 bases and 2 bases respectively, with 20 bases between them. Germline V gene lookup returns CDR1 SGHAT and CDR2 FQNNGV. The CDR3 here is CASSSYGYREKNTGELFF. The CDR3 DNA is TGTGCCAGCAGCTCTTACGGCTACCGGGAAAAAAACACCGGGGAGCTGTTTTTT.

This clonotype was detected ten times or more. The V gene is TRBV7-9, the J gene TRBJ2-5; TRBD1 matches 7 bases. V was pared by 5 bases and J by 3 bases, with 6 bases of the junction left unmatched. Germline CDR1 SEHNR, CDR2 FQNEAQ (reference sequence). The CDR3 totals 14 residues. The CDR3 is CASSMTGSKETQYF. The CDR3 region has the DNA TGTGCCAGCAGCATGACAGGGAGTAAAGAGACCCAGTACTTC.

V gene TRBV6-1 combines with J gene TRBJ2-7, with D possibly being TRBD1 (6 bases). Germline V CDR1 and CDR2: MNHNS, SASEGT. Trimming removed 1 base at V and 2 bases at J, with 12 bases between. The CDR3 loop spans 15 amino acids. The CDR3 DNA sequence: TGTGCCAGCAGTGAAGGCAGGGGAAGAACCTACGAGCAGTACTTC. This codes for CASSEGRGRTYEQYF.

This clonotype occurred many times. This sequence joins TRBV10-3 and TRBJ2-1; 14 bases are shared with TRBD2. The V segment lost 7 bases and the J segment 7 bases; nucleotides outside the gene matches: 6. CDR1 is ENHRY, CDR2 SYGVKD, per germline. The CDR3 runs to 15 residues. The CDR3 is CAITGTSGSINEQFF. CDR3 sequence (DNA): TGTGCCATCACCGGGACTAGCGGGAGTATTAATGAGCAGTTCTTC.

This clonotype occurred many times. The gene calls are TRBV12-3 or TRBV12-4 and TRBJ2-3; 14 bases map to TRBD2. The CDR3 length is 17 residues. The junction had 11 bases not matched to a gene; V was cut back by 6 bases and J by 6 bases. In DNA, the CDR3 is TGTGCCAGCAGACGACTGGGACTAGCGGGAGTAAACGATACGCAGTATTTT. This sequence encodes CASRRLGLAGVNDTQYF.

This clonotype was detected only a few times. This sequence joins TRBV11-2 and TRBJ2-3; a weak D match, TRBD1 (9 bases). The length of the CDR3 is 15 residues. CDR1 SGHAT and CDR2 FQNNGV come from the germline V gene. V shed 5 bases and J shed 9 bases, with 21 bases lying between them. The CDR3 bases are TGTGCCAGCAGCAACGGCGCGGGGGGACAGGGCACGCAGTATTTT. This codes for CASSNGAGGQGTQYF.

The V call is TRBV6-1, the J call TRBJ1-3, with 7 bases identical to TRBD1. Germline lookup yields CDR1 MNHNS and CDR2 SASEGT. Unmatched junction bases numbered 7, after V lost 7 bases and J lost 4 bases. This CDR3 region has 14 residues. The CDR3 DNA follows: TGTGCCAGCACCGACAGGGAGTCAGGAAACACCATATATTTT. It is translated as CASTDRESGNTIYF.

This clonotype showed up many times. V is TRBV29-1 and J is TRBJ1-1, with unresolved D. The CDR3 contains 12 residues. V was pared by 3 bases and J by 4 bases, with 9 bases between. Germline V CDR1 and CDR2: SQVTM, ANQGSEA. DNA for the CDR3: TGCAGCGTTGAGGGAGAACGCACTGAAGCTTTCTTT. Amino acids: CSVEGERTEAFF.

A remark on this clonotype: This may arise from a read error, as a much more abundant clone is one base away. This chain uses TRBV24-1 with TRBJ2-3, with D unclear. This CDR3 has 11 residues. Per the germline V gene, CDR1 is KGHDR and CDR2 is SFDVKD. The V gene lost 5 bases and the J gene lost 4 bases, with 3 bases spanning the gap. This chain's CDR3 is CATSGSDTQYF. For the CDR3, the DNA is TGTGCCACCAGTGGTTCAGATACGCAGTATTTT.

This clonotype showed up many times. The chain joins TRBV24-1 to TRBJ2-3; 8 bases fit TRBD2. Germline lookup yields CDR1 KGHDR and CDR2 SFDVKD. This CDR3 has 15 residues. Trimming cost V 5 bases and J 5 bases; bases outside gene matches: 8. The CDR3 nucleotides are TGTGCCACCAGTGGGAGTGGCGGGGGGAGAGATACGCAGTATTTT. It yields the protein CATSGSGGGRDTQYF.

This clonotype was seen more than once but under ten times. The rearrangement uses TRBV2 and TRBJ2-7, with D unresolved. V lost 6 bases and J lost 6, with 12 bases in between. Germline-derived CDR1 and CDR2 are SNHLY and FYNNEI. This CDR3 comprises 12 residues. The CDR3 here is CASRELVAEQYF. DNA of the CDR3: TGTGCCAGCAGAGAGTTAGTAGCCGAGCAGTACTTC.

The chain combines TRBV2 with TRBJ1-5; the D is unclear. V was shortened by 6 bases and J by 2 bases, with 14 bases between the two germline ends. CDR1 SNHLY and CDR2 FYNNEI come from the germline V gene. There are 15 residues in the CDR3. Here the CDR3 DNA reads TGTGCCAGCAGGAAAGAATTCGGAGGCAATCAGCCCCAGCATTTT. Translating it yields CASRKEFGGNQPQHF.

This chain joins TRBV6-4 and TRBJ2-1; TRBD2 aligns across 9 bases. The CDR3 contains 16 residues. Germline CDR1 MRHNA, CDR2 SNTAGT. V shed 5 bases and J 5 bases; nucleotides not matched to a gene: 10. The CDR3 DNA sequence: TGTGCCAGCAGTTTAACCGGGACTAGCTATAACAATGAGCAGTTCTTC. Translating gives CASSLTGTSYNNEQFF.

This clonotype was observed many times. The chain is built from TRBV10-3 and TRBJ1-2; 8 bases are shared with TRBD1. Germline trimming cut 3 bases from V and 8 bases from J; bases unmatched to any gene: 5. The CDR3 consists of 13 residues. The germline V gene encodes CDR1 ENHRY and CDR2 SYGVKD. DNA for the CDR3: TGTGCCATCAGTGAAGGACAGGGTGGCGGCTACACCTTC. The encoded protein is CAISEGQGGGYTF.

This sequence joins TRBV24-1 and TRBJ2-3; 8 bases agree with TRBD1. CDR3 length: 14 residues. V shed 7 bases, J shed 4 bases, and the junction held 6 bases outside the gene matches. Germline V gives CDR1 KGHDR, CDR2 SFDVKD. The DNA for the CDR3 is TGTGCCACCAGAGACAGGGGAAGTCCAGATACGCAGTATTTT. The encoded protein is CATRDRGSPDTQYF.

This clonotype was counted at least ten times. The rearrangement links TRBV9 to TRBJ2-1; 10 bases agree with TRBD2. The trim removed 5 bases at V and 2 bases at J, leaving 7 bases unmatched. CDR1 and CDR2 (germline): SGDLS, YYNGEE. This CDR3 region has 16 residues. This chain's CDR3 is CASSRSGGGPYNEQFF. The DNA of the CDR3 is TGTGCCAGCAGTCGCAGCGGGGGGGGCCCCTACAATGAGCAGTTCTTC.

The rearrangement joins TRBV5-1 to TRBJ1-5; D possibly corresponds to TRBD1 (5 bases). Germline CDR1 is SGHRS and CDR2 is YFSETQ. The CDR3 totals 15 residues. Between the trimmed V and J ends, which lost 2 bases and 6 bases, there was a span of 15 bases. CDR3 amino acids: CASSFGPQDGQPQHF. CDR3 sequence (DNA): TGCGCCAGCAGCTTTGGCCCACAGGATGGTCAGCCCCAGCATTTT.

There are many counts of this clonotype. This CDR3 reads CASSPISGPSETQYF. Here the CDR3 DNA reads TGTGCCAGCAGCCCCATATCGGGCCCCTCAGAGACCCAGTACTTC. The chain uses TRBV4-2 and TRBJ2-5; no definite D call. Germline-derived CDR1 and CDR2 are LGHNA and YNFKEQ. Trimming cost V 4 bases and J 4 bases, with 16 bases left between them. The CDR3 sequence is 15 residues long.

This clonotype has a count of ten or more. DNA of the CDR3: TGTGCCAGCAGCATGGGGACTAGAGACACCGGGGAGCTGTTTTTT. Its translation: CASSMGTRDTGELFF. The gene calls are TRBV7-3 and TRBJ2-2; TRBD2 aligns across 8 bases. Trimming removed 5 bases from V and 3 bases from J; junction bases left unmatched: 5. The CDR3 contains 15 residues. Looked up from germline, CDR1 is SGHTA and CDR2 is FQGTGA.

There are many counts of this clonotype. The gene calls are TRBV4-1 and TRBJ2-1; possible D gene TRBD2, 5 bases. The CDR3 is 16 residues long. Between the trimmed V and J ends, which lost 0 bases and 10 bases, there was a span of 19 bases. Germline V lookup: CDR1 MGHRA, CDR2 YSYEKL. CDR3 bases: TGCGCCAGCAGCCAAGAAGAGTACCGGACTCCTGGGGAGCAGTTCTTC. Encoded protein: CASSQEEYRTPGEQFF.

This clonotype was observed at least ten times. V is TRBV11-2 and J is TRBJ2-2, with 7 nucleotides matching TRBD1. CDR3 size: 17 residues. The ends lost 5 bases at V and 4 bases at J; junction bases unmatched: 13. Germline V gives CDR1 SGHAT, CDR2 FQNNGV. In nucleotides, the CDR3 is TGTGCCAGCAGCCTCCCCACGACAGGGAGCTCCACCGGGGAGCTGTTTTTT. As protein: CASSLPTTGSSTGELFF.

This clonotype has a count of ten or more. The chain uses TRBV14 and TRBJ2-7; TRBD2 might be the D (5 bases). This CDR3 has 14 residues. The germline V gene has CDR1 SGHDN and CDR2 FVKESK. The V and J ends lost 1 base and 6 bases respectively, with 13 bases between them. In DNA form, the CDR3 reads TGTGCCAGCAGCCAAGTGGTGGGAGTTGGCGAGCAGTACTTC. The encoded protein is CASSQVVGVGEQYF.

Only a few counts were recorded for this clonotype. The V and J genes are TRBV5-1 and TRBJ2-3; 12 bases match TRBD2. CDR3 length equals 17 residues. Germline values: CDR1 SGHRS, CDR2 YFSETQ. Losses at the gene ends were 0 bases for V and 4 bases for J; bases not matched to a gene: 6. The CDR3 sequence is CASSLGSSGGAPDTQYF. The CDR3 DNA reads TGCGCCAGCAGCTTGGGGTCTAGCGGGGGGGCCCCAGATACGCAGTATTTT.

Many counts were recorded for this clonotype. This sequence joins TRBV5-1 and TRBJ2-3; 11 bases are a match to TRBD2. This CDR3 is 17 amino acids long. J was trimmed by 4 bases and V by 5 bases; bases with no gene match: 12. Germline V lookup: CDR1 SGHRS, CDR2 YFSETQ. CDR3 in amino acids: CASSLGSTSGRADTQYF. The CDR3 DNA is TGCGCCAGCAGTCTTGGAAGCACTAGCGGGAGAGCAGATACGCAGTATTTT.

The table lists this clonotype with many counts. The chain couples TRBV7-2 to TRBJ2-7; 10 bases are shared with TRBD2. V shed 3 bases and J 3 bases; nucleotides not matched to a gene: 8. CDR1 SGHTA and CDR2 FQGNSA come from the germline V gene. The CDR3 sequence is 16 residues long. CDR3 in DNA: TGTGCCAGCAGCTTCCAGACACTAGCGGGGAACTACGAGCAGTACTTC. Its translation is CASSFQTLAGNYEQYF.

The sample holds many counts of this clonotype. The chain combines TRBV20-1 with TRBJ1-2; D may be TRBD1 (5 bases). V was clipped by 1 base and J by 10 bases, with 16 bases between them. The CDR3 runs 13 residues. Germline V CDR1 and CDR2: DFQATT, SNEGSKA (reference sequence). The CDR3 nucleotides read TGCAGTGCTAGAGGCGGGGGGACGGAGGCCTACACCTTC. Translated: CSARGGGTEAYTF.

The table lists this clonotype with a few counts. The genes are TRBV30 and TRBJ2-2; 10 nucleotides match TRBD1. The CDR3 contains 14 residues. Germline CDR1 reads GTSNPN; CDR2 reads SVGIG (reference sequence). The junction had 3 bases not matched to a gene; V was cut back by 5 bases and J by 3 bases. This chain's CDR3 is CAWDRGRDTGELFF. CDR3 in DNA: TGTGCCTGGGACAGGGGGCGAGACACCGGGGAGCTGTTTTTT.